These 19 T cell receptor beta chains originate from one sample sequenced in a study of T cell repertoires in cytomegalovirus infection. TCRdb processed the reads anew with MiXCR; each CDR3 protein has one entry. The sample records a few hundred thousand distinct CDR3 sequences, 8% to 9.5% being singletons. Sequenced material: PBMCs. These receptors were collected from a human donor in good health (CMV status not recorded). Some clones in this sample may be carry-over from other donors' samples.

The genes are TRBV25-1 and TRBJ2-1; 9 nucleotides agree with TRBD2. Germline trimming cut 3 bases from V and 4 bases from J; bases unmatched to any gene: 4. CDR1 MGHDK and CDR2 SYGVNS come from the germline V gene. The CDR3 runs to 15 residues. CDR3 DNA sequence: TGTGCCAGCAGTGAGCGGGGGGGAGTATACAATGAGCAGTTCTTC. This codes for CASSERGGVYNEQFF.

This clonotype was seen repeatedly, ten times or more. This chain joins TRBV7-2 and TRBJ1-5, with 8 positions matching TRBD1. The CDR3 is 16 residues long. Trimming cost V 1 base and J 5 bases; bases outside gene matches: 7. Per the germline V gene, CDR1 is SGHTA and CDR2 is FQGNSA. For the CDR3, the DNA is TGTGCCAGCAGCTTAGGACCAGGGACAGGAGATCAGCCCCAGCATTTT. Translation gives CASSLGPGTGDQPQHF.

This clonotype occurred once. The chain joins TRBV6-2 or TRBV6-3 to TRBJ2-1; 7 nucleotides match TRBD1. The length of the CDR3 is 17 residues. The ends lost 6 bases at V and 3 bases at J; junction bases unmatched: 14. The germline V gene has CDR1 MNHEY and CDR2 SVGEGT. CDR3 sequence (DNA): TGTGCCAGCAGCCGGCCGGGGACAGCCACAAGCTACAATGAGCAGTTCTTC. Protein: CASSRPGTATSYNEQFF.

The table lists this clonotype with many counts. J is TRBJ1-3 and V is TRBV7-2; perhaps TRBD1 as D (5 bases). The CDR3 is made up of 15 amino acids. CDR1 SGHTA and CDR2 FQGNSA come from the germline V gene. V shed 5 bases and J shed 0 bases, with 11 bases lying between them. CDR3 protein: CASSVRQNSGNTIYF. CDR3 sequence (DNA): TGTGCCAGCAGCGTTCGACAGAACTCTGGAAACACCATATATTTT.

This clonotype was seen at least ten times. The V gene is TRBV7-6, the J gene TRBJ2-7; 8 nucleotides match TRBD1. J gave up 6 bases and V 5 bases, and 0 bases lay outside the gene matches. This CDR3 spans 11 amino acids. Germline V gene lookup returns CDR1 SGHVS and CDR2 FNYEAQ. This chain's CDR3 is CASSGTGEQYF. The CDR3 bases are TGTGCCAGCAGCGGGACAGGCGAGCAGTACTTC.

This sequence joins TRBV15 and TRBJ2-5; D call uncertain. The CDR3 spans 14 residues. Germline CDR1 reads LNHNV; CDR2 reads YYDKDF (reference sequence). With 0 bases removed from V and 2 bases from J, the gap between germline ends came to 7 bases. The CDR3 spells CATSRDQQQETQYF. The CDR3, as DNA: TGTGCCACCAGCAGAGATCAGCAGCAAGAGACCCAGTACTTC.

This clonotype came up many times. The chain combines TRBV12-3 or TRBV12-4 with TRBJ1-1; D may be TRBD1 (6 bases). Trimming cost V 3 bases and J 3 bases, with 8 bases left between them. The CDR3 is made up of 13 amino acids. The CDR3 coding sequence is TGTGCCAGCAGTTTGACAGGTTACACTGAAGCTTTCTTT. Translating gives CASSLTGYTEAFF.

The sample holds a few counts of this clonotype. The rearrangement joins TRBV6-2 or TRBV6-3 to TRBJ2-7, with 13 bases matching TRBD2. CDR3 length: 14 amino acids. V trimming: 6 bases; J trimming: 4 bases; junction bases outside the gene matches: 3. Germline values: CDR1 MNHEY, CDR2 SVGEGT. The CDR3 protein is CASSGTSGTYEQYF. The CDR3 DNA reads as TGTGCCAGCAGCGGGACTAGCGGGACTTACGAGCAGTACTTC.

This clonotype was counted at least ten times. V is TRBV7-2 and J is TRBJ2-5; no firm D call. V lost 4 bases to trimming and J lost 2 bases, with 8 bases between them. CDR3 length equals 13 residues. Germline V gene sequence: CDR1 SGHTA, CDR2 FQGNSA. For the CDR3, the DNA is TGTGCCAGCAGCTCCCCTGTACAAGAGACCCAGTACTTC. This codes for CASSSPVQETQYF.

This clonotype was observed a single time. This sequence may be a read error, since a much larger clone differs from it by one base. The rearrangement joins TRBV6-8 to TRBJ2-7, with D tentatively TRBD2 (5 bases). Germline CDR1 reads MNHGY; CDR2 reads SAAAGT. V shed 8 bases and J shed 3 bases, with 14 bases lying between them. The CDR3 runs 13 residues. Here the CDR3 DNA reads TGTGCCAGCGCCGGGGATGGGAGCTACGAGCAGTACTTC. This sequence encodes CASAGDGSYEQYF.

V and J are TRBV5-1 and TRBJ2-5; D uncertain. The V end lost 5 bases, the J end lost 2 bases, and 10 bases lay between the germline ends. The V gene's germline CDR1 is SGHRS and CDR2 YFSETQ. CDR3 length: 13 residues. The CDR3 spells CASRGYTQETQYF. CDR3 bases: TGCGCCAGCAGGGGCTACACACAAGAGACCCAGTACTTC.

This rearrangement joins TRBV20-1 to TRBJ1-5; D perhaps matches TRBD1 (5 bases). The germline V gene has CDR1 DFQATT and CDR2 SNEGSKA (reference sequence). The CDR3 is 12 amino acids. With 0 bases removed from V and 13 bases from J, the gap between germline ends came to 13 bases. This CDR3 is CSAREPWEGQHF. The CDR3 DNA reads TGCAGTGCTAGAGAGCCCTGGGAGGGGCAGCATTTT.

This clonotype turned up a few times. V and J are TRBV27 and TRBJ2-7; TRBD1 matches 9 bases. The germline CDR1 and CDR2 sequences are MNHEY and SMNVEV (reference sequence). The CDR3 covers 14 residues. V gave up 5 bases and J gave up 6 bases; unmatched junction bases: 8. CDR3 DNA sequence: TGTGCCAGCAGTCCTCGGACAGGGGAATCCGAGCAGTACTTC. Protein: CASSPRTGESEQYF.

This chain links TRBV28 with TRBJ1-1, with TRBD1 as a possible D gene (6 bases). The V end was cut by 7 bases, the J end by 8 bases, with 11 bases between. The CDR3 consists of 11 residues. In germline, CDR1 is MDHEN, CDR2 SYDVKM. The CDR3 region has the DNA TGTGCCAGCACTCGAGGGACAGAAGCTTTCTTT. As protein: CASTRGTEAFF.

CDR3 sequence reads: CASSQKGGSNQPQHF. The DNA for the CDR3 is TGCGCCAGCAGCCAAAAGGGAGGAAGCAATCAGCCCCAGCATTTT. The chain recombines TRBV4-3 with TRBJ1-5; no reliable D call. This CDR3 has 15 amino acids. V lost 2 bases, J lost 1 base, and 9 bases lay in between. The germline V gene has CDR1 LGHNA and CDR2 YSLEER.

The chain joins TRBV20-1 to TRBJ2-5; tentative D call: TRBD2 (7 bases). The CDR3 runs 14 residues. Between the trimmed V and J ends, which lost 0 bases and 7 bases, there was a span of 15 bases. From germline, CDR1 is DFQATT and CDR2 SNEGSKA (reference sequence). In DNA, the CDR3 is TGCAGTGCTAGAGATCTGGGGGGAGGGGGGACCCAGTACTTC. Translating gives CSARDLGGGGTQYF.

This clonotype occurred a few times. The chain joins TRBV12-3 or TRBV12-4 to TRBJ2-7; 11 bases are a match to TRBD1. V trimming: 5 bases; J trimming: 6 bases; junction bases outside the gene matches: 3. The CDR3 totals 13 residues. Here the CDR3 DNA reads TGTGCCAGCAGTACCGGGACAGGGGGCGAGCAGTACTTC. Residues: CASSTGTGGEQYF.

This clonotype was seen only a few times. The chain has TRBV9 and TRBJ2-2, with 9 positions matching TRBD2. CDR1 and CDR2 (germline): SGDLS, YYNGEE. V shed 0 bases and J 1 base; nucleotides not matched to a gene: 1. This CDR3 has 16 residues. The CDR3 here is CASSVELAGNTGELFF. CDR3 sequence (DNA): TGTGCCAGCAGCGTAGAACTAGCGGGGAACACCGGGGAGCTGTTTTTT. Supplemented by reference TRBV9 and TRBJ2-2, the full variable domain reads DSGVTQTPKHLITATGQRVTLRCSPRSGDLSVYWYQQSLDQGLQFLIQYYNGEERAKGNILERFSAQQFPDLHSELNLSSLELGDSALYFCASSVELAGNTGELFFGEGSRLTVL.

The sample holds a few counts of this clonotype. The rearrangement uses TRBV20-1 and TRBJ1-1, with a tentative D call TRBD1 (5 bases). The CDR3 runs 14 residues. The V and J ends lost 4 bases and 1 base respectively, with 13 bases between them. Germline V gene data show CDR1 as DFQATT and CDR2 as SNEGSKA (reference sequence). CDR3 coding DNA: TGCAGTGCTACCTTAGGGGCGCGGAACACTGAAGCTTTCTTT. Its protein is CSATLGARNTEAFF.